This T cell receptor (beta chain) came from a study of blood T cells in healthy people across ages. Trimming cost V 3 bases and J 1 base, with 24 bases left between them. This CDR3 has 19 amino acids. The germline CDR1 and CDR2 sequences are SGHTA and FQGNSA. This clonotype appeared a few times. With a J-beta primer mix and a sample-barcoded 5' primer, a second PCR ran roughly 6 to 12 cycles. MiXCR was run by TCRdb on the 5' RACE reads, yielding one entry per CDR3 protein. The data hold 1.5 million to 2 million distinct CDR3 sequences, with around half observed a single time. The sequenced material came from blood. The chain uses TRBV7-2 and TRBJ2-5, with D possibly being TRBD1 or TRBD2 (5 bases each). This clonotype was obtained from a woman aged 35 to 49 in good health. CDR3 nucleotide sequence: TGTGCCAGCAGCTTTGACAGTCCGACTACTTACTTTTCCCAAGAGACCCAGTACTTC. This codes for CASSFDSPTTYFSQETQYF.